The 23 T cell receptor beta chains listed next were all sequenced from one sample in a study of T cell clones after liver transplantation. Some clones are missing from TCRdb's copy, which holds only in-frame ones; the method was immunoSEQ multiplex PCR. Of more than 95,000 clones in the sample, just over 90% were seen once. The sequencing here drew on CD4+ T cells from blood, taken 12 months after liver transplant. The receptors stem from a human patient who received a liver transplant. These T cells may partly come from the graft donor.

V is TRBV5-4 and J is TRBJ1-2; D gene uncertain. Trimming removed 1 base from V and 0 bases from J, with 7 bases in between. Per germline, CDR1 SGHNT and CDR2 YYREEE (reference sequence). The length of the CDR3 is 14 residues. CDR3: CASSLPGANYGYTF. The CDR3 DNA reads as TGTGCCAGCAGCTTGCCAGGAGCTAACTATGGCTACACCTTC.

The chain has TRBV19 and TRBJ2-5; a weak D match, TRBD2 (5 bases). The CDR3 is 14 residues long. Germline V gene data show CDR1 as LNHDA and CDR2 as SQIVND (reference sequence). Trimming left V 2 bases short and J 5 bases short, with 12 bases between. Written as DNA, the CDR3 is TGTGCCAGTAGTATACGACGGGGTACGGAGACCCAGTACTTC. It encodes CASSIRRGTETQYF.

This clone was observed a few times. For the CDR3, the DNA is TGTGCCAGCAGTCGACAGGGGGATAGTCAGCCCCAGCATTTT. It codes for CASSRQGDSQPQHF. The chain has TRBV2 and TRBJ1-5; TRBD1 agrees at 9 bases. After removal of 5 bases from V and 6 bases from J, the junction contained 5 bases not matched to a gene. The CDR3 loop spans 14 amino acids. In germline, CDR1 is SNHLY, CDR2 FYNNEI.

The chain uses TRBV28 and TRBJ2-6, with 8 nucleotides matching TRBD1. Germline CDR1 is MDHEN and CDR2 is SYDVKM. J lost 2 bases, V lost 5 bases, and 8 bases had no gene match. This CDR3 spans 17 amino acids. The CDR3 loop is CASSPWLDRAGANVLTF. CDR3 in DNA: TGTGCCAGCAGTCCATGGCTGGACAGGGCTGGGGCCAACGTCCTGACTTTC. The entire variable domain, with the rest obtained from reference TRBV28 and TRBJ2-6, is as follows: DVKVTQSSRYLVKRTGEKVFLECVQDMDHENMFWYRQDPGLGLRLIYFSYDVKMKEKGDIPEGYSVSREKKERFSLILESASTNQTSMYLCASSPWLDRAGANVLTFGAGSRLTVL.

The chain uses TRBV7-2 and TRBJ1-1, with no clear D. V was cut by 1 base and J by 8 bases, with 17 bases left in between. This CDR3 is built from 15 residues. From germline, CDR1 is SGHTA and CDR2 FQGNSA. The CDR3 reads CASSLGRVPQEEAFF. DNA for the CDR3: TGTGCCAGCAGCTTAGGGCGGGTCCCGCAAGAAGAAGCTTTCTTT.

The chain employs TRBV5-6 and TRBJ2-4, with D possibly TRBD2 on 7 matching bases. Trimming took off 3 bases at V and 1 base at J, with 14 bases between the two ends. The germline V gene encodes CDR1 SGHDT and CDR2 YYEEEE. This CDR3 is built from 16 residues. The DNA for the CDR3 is TGTGCCAGCAGCTACCCGGGGGGCCTTGCCAAAAACATTCAGTACTTC. Translated: CASSYPGGLAKNIQYF. Full variable domain (rest looked up from reference TRBV5-6 and TRBJ2-4): DAGVTQSPTHLIKTRGQQVTLRCSPKSGHDTVSWYQQALGQGPQFIFQYYEEEERQRGNFPDRFSGHQFPNYSSELNVNALLLGDSALYLCASSYPGGLAKNIQYFGAGTRLSVL.

V and J are TRBV5-1 and TRBJ2-7; possible D gene TRBD1, 6 bases. V was shortened by 4 bases and J by 0 bases, with 11 bases between the two germline ends. The CDR3 is 14 amino acids. Germline CDR1 SGHRS, CDR2 YFSETQ. CDR3 protein: CASSDPQGSYEQYF. CDR3 bases: TGCGCCAGCAGCGACCCACAGGGCTCCTACGAGCAGTACTTC.

The chain recombines TRBV6-5 with TRBJ2-7; TRBD2 might be the D (6 bases). CDR3 length equals 14 residues. Trimming stripped 6 bases from V and 0 bases from J, with 12 bases between. Germline CDR1 MNHEY, CDR2 SVGAGI. CDR3 amino acids: CASSLAASSYEQYF. Here the CDR3 DNA reads TGTGCCAGCAGCTTAGCGGCGAGCTCCTACGAGCAGTACTTC.

The chain employs TRBV11-2 and TRBJ2-1; no reliable D call. The CDR3 is 15 amino acids. Germline V gene data show CDR1 as SGHAT and CDR2 as FQNNGV. The V and J ends lost 5 bases and 6 bases respectively, with 17 bases between them. The CDR3 region is CASSGSASVGNEQFF. CDR3 sequence (DNA): TGTGCCAGCAGCGGTTCTGCGAGTGTAGGCAATGAGCAGTTCTTC.

The V gene is TRBV4-2, the J gene TRBJ2-7; TRBD2 aligns across 12 bases. Germline V gene lookup returns CDR1 LGHNA and CDR2 YNFKEQ. V shed 2 bases and J 6 bases; nucleotides not matched to a gene: 2. This CDR3 contains 14 residues. CDR3 amino acids: CASSQLAGGREQYF. For the CDR3, the DNA is TGTGCCAGCAGCCAACTAGCGGGAGGGCGCGAGCAGTACTTC.

V and J are TRBV9 and TRBJ2-2, with 8 bases matching TRBD2. Germline values: CDR1 SGDLS, CDR2 YYNGEE. The CDR3 totals 15 residues. Losses at the gene ends were 4 bases for V and 4 bases for J; bases not matched to a gene: 6. This CDR3 reads CASSPIAGPTGELFF. Here the CDR3 DNA reads TGTGCCAGCAGCCCTATAGCGGGACCCACCGGGGAGCTGTTTTTT.

The rearrangement joins TRBV10-3 to TRBJ2-1; D unclear. Germline CDR1 ENHRY, CDR2 SYGVKD. The CDR3 runs 13 residues. The germline V and J ends were trimmed by 4 bases and 5 bases, with 9 bases remaining between them. The CDR3 DNA reads as TGTGCCATCAGTGTGGCTAGAGACAATGAGCAGTTCTTC. Protein product: CAISVARDNEQFF.

V usage is TRBV5-8 and J usage is TRBJ1-3; tentatively, D is TRBD1 (5 bases). Germline-derived CDR1 and CDR2 are SGHTS and YDEGEE. The CDR3 spans 16 residues. V lost 5 bases to trimming and J lost 1 base, with 16 bases between them. CDR3 sequence reads: CASRVRGTSSGNTIYF. Written as DNA, the CDR3 is TGTGCCAGCAGAGTACGGGGCACGTCTTCTGGAAACACCATATATTTT.

The V and J genes are TRBV5-4 and TRBJ2-7; TRBD1 matches at 8 bases. The V gene end was trimmed by 3 bases and the J gene end by 2 bases; junction bases not matched to a gene: 7. The CDR3 has 15 amino acids. The germline V gene encodes CDR1 SGHNT and CDR2 YYREEE (reference sequence). This CDR3 is CASSSPTGGPYEQYF. The CDR3 DNA reads TGTGCCAGCAGCTCACCCACAGGGGGGCCCTACGAGCAGTACTTC. Looking up the rest from reference TRBV5-4 and TRBJ2-7 gives the full variable domain: ETGVTQSPTHLIKTRGQQVTLRCSSQSGHNTVSWYQQALGQGPQFIFQYYREEENGRGNFPPRFSGLQFPNYSSELNVNALELDDSALYLCASSSPTGGPYEQYFGPGTRLTVT.

J is TRBJ2-5 and V is TRBV12-5; the D is unclear. Germline values: CDR1 LGHNT, CDR2 FRNRAP. V was shortened by 5 bases and J by 2 bases, with 18 bases between the two germline ends. The CDR3 is made up of 16 amino acids. The chain's CDR3 is CASGPGRITRQETQYF. In nucleotides, the CDR3 is TGTGCTAGTGGTCCTGGACGGATTACCCGACAAGAGACCCAGTACTTC.

This chain links TRBV5-5 with TRBJ2-1, with D unclear. This CDR3 is built from 12 residues. CDR1 and CDR2 from the germline V gene are SGHKS and YYEKEE (reference sequence). V was clipped by 0 bases and J by 8 bases, with 6 bases between them. CDR3 protein: CASSLAPYEQFF. DNA for the CDR3: TGTGCCAGCAGCTTGGCCCCTTATGAGCAGTTCTTC.

V gene TRBV2 combines with J gene TRBJ1-1; D gene unclear. The CDR3 totals 15 residues. The germline gives CDR1 SNHLY, CDR2 FYNNEI. Trimming took off 8 bases at V and 11 bases at J, with 27 bases between the two ends. The CDR3 sequence: CASCYGPGGDKHAFF. The CDR3 region has the DNA TGTGCCAGCTGTTATGGTCCCGGCGGTGATAAGCATGCTTTCTTT.

Here the CDR3 DNA reads TGTGCCAGCAGCTTAGCGTATAGACCTGAAAAAGAGACCCAGTACTTC. Its protein is CASSLAYRPEKETQYF. The chain combines TRBV7-6 with TRBJ2-5; D gene ambiguous. Germline CDR1 and CDR2: SGHVS and FNYEAQ. Trimming took off 0 bases at V and 3 bases at J, with 14 bases between the two ends. The CDR3 has 16 residues.

J is TRBJ1-3 and V is TRBV7-4; D is undetermined. The CDR3 has 16 residues. Germline loops: CDR1 SGHVT, CDR2 SQSDAQ. With 1 base removed from V and 0 bases from J, the gap between germline ends came to 10 bases. DNA of the CDR3: TGTGCCAGCAGCTTAGTTTGGCTGATCTCTGGAAACACCATATATTTT. Its protein is CASSLVWLISGNTIYF.

The V call is TRBV29-1, the J call TRBJ2-1; 7 positions agree with TRBD2. The CDR3 length is 12 residues. Germline values: CDR1 SQVTM, CDR2 ANQGSEA. J lost 6 bases, V lost 7 bases, and 6 bases had no gene match. The DNA for the CDR3 is TGCAGCGGTGGACTAGGAGTCAATGAGCAGTTCTTC. This gives the protein CSGGLGVNEQFF.

This clone was counted a single time. The chain employs TRBV28 and TRBJ1-2; D may be TRBD1 (6 bases). Germline V gene sequence: CDR1 MDHEN, CDR2 SYDVKM. V was cut by 9 bases and J by 3 bases, with 8 bases left in between. CDR3 size: 11 residues. CDR3 nucleotide sequence: TGTGCCAGTAGGGGGGACTATGGCTACACCTTC. The encoded protein is CASRGDYGYTF.

V usage is TRBV5-8 and J usage is TRBJ2-6, with D possibly being TRBD1 or TRBD2 (5 bases each). The V and J ends lost 4 bases and 0 bases respectively, with 11 bases between them. The CDR3 covers 16 residues. CDR1 is SGHTS, CDR2 YDEGEE, per germline. The CDR3 nucleotides are TGTGCCAGCAGCACCGGGACCTACTCTGGGGCCAACGTCCTGACTTTC. Protein sequence: CASSTGTYSGANVLTF.

The gene calls are TRBV2 and TRBJ1-4; D is undetermined. With 5 bases removed from V and 4 bases from J, the gap between germline ends came to 8 bases. The CDR3 is 13 amino acids. CDR1 is SNHLY and CDR2 is FYNNEI in the germline V gene. In nucleotides, the CDR3 is TGTGCCAGCAGTTCCTTGGGTAATGAAAAACTGTTTTTT. Its translation is CASSSLGNEKLFF.